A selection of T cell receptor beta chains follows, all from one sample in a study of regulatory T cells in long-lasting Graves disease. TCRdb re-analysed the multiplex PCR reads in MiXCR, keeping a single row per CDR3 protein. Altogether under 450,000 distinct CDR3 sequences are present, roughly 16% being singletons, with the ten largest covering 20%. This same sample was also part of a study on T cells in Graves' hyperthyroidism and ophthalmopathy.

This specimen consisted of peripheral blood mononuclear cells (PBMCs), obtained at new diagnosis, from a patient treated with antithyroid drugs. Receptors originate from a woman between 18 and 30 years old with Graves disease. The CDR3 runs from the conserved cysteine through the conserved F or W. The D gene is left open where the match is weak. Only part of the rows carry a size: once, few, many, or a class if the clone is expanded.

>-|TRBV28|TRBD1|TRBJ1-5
CASSTPQGYNQPQHF
TGTGCCAGCAGTACACCACAGGGGTATAATCAGCCCCAGCATTTT
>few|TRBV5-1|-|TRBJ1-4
CASSEAGGLGEKLFF
TGCGCCAGCAGCGAAGCGGGAGGACTGGGAGAAAAACTGTTTTTT
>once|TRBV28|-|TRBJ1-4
CASLGINEKLFF
TGTGCCTCACTAGGGATTAATGAAAAACTGTTTTTT
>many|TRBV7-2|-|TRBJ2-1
CASSPGGSSYNEQFF
TGTGCCAGCAGCCCGGGGGGCAGCTCCTACAATGAGCAGTTCTTC
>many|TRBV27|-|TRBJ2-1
CASSPWDRGDEQFF
TGTGCCAGCAGTCCCTGGGACCGAGGGGATGAGCAGTTCTTC
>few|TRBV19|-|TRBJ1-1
CASSISGTQGENTEAFF
TGTGCCAGTAGTATAAGCGGGACACAAGGGGAGAACACTGAAGCTTTCTTT
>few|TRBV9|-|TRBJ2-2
CASSPHWRGAGELFF
TGTGCCAGCAGCCCCCATTGGAGGGGGGCCGGGGAGCTGTTTTTT
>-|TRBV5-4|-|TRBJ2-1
CASSLARESSYNEQFF
TGTGCCAGCAGCTTGGCTAGGGAGAGCTCCTACAATGAGCAGTTCTTC
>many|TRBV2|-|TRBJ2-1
CASTQGRESRNEQFF
TGTGCCAGCACCCAGGGCAGGGAAAGTCGTAATGAGCAGTTCTTC
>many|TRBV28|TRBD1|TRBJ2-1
CASSFRGPQTGAYNEQFF
TGTGCCAGCAGTTTCCGGGGGCCACAGACAGGGGCCTACAATGAGCAGTTCTTC
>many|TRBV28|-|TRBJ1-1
CASSLATENTEAFF
TGTGCCAGCAGTTTAGCGACGGAAAACACTGAAGCTTTCTTT
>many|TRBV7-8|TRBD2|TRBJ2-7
CASSSRTSGIPYEQYF
TGTGCCAGCAGCTCGCGGACTAGCGGGATCCCCTACGAGCAGTACTTC
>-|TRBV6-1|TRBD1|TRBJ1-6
CASSPPTGAANSPLHF
TGTGCCAGCAGTCCCCCGACAGGGGCCGCTAATTCACCCCTCCACTTT
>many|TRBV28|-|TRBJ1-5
CAAHRPFQDQPQHF
TGTGCCGCCCACAGACCCTTCCAGGATCAGCCCCAGCATTTT
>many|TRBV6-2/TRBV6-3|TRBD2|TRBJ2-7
CASSSGRASEQYF
TGTGCCAGCAGTTCAGGGAGGGCCTCCGAGCAGTACTTC
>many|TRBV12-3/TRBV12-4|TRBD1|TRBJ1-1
CASSLDRVGSGNTEAFF
TGTGCCAGCAGTTTGGACAGGGTGGGGAGCGGGAACACTGAAGCTTTCTTT